This is a list of T cell receptor beta chains from one sample in a study of regulatory T cells in long-lasting Graves disease. Each CDR3 protein gets one entry after TCRdb re-called the multiplex PCR reads with MiXCR. The sample has around 460,000 distinct CDR3 sequences; around 15% are singletons. The sample also formed part of further work on T cells in Graves' hyperthyroidism and ophthalmopathy.

The sample here was peripheral blood mononuclear cells (PBMCs), taken at new diagnosis, from a patient treated with antithyroid drugs. These receptor sequences come from a woman aged 45-65 years with Graves disease. Both conserved end residues are part of each CDR3. D genes are given only for firm matches. Size tells how often a clone was seen (once, few, many) or the class of an expanded clone, and some rows leave it out.

v_call: TRBV6-2/TRBV6-3; clone_size: .; d_call: TRBD1; j_call: TRBJ2-1; cdr3_aa: CASSYSVGQGDNEQFF; cdr3_nt: TGTGCCAGCAGTTACTCGGTGGGACAGGGGGACAATGAGCAGTTCTTC
v_call: TRBV29-1; clone_size: .; d_call: .; j_call: TRBJ1-1; cdr3_aa: CSAERGENTEAFF; cdr3_nt: TGCAGCGCCGAAAGGGGAGAGAACACTGAAGCTTTCTTT
v_call: TRBV20-1; clone_size: many; d_call: .; j_call: TRBJ2-7; cdr3_aa: CSANSPLTPYEQYF; cdr3_nt: TGCAGTGCAAATTCCCCATTGACCCCCTACGAGCAGTACTTC
v_call: TRBV30; clone_size: .; d_call: .; j_call: TRBJ1-3; cdr3_aa: CAWRLGSGNTIYF; cdr3_nt: TGTGCCTGGCGACTGGGCTCTGGAAACACCATATATTTT
v_call: TRBV19; clone_size: many; d_call: TRBD1; j_call: TRBJ1-1; cdr3_aa: CASTPLVGTANTEAFF; cdr3_nt: TGTGCCAGTACCCCACTCGTCGGGACAGCAAACACTGAAGCTTTCTTT
v_call: TRBV10-3; clone_size: .; d_call: .; j_call: TRBJ2-6; cdr3_aa: CAISDRLTSGANVLTF; cdr3_nt: TGTGCCATCAGTGATAGGCTAACCTCTGGGGCCAACGTCCTGACTTTC
v_call: TRBV18; clone_size: few; d_call: .; j_call: TRBJ1-3; cdr3_aa: CASSPSRQSTGNTIYF; cdr3_nt: TGTGCCAGCTCACCAAGTAGACAAAGTACTGGAAACACCATATATTTT
v_call: TRBV30; clone_size: many; d_call: .; j_call: TRBJ1-1; cdr3_aa: CAWGGDRATKVTEAFF; cdr3_nt: TGTGCCTGGGGTGGTGACCGGGCTACTAAGGTCACTGAAGCTTTCTTT
v_call: TRBV12-3/TRBV12-4; clone_size: many; d_call: .; j_call: TRBJ1-5; cdr3_aa: CASSLRGLSNQPQHF; cdr3_nt: TGTGCCAGCAGTTTGCGGGGCTTGAGCAATCAGCCCCAGCATTTT
v_call: TRBV7-3; clone_size: few; d_call: TRBD2; j_call: TRBJ2-2; cdr3_aa: CASSLRGGLGPAGELFF; cdr3_nt: TGTGCCAGCAGCTTACGGGGGGGACTAGGTCCCGCCGGGGAGCTGTTTTTT
v_call: TRBV20-1; clone_size: many; d_call: TRBD2; j_call: TRBJ2-7; cdr3_aa: CSARDFLASGSGSYEQYF; cdr3_nt: TGCAGTGCTAGAGATTTTTTGGCTAGCGGGAGTGGCTCCTACGAGCAGTACTTC
v_call: TRBV19; clone_size: few; d_call: .; j_call: TRBJ2-1; cdr3_aa: CASSIWGNEQFF; cdr3_nt: TGTGCCAGTAGTATATGGGGGAATGAGCAGTTCTTC
v_call: TRBV3-1; clone_size: .; d_call: TRBD2; j_call: TRBJ2-1; cdr3_aa: CASSLTSGTNEQFF; cdr3_nt: TGTGCCAGCAGCCTGACTAGCGGGACTAATGAGCAGTTCTTC
v_call: TRBV6-2/TRBV6-3; clone_size: many; d_call: .; j_call: TRBJ1-2; cdr3_aa: CASLGYSTSGYTF; cdr3_nt: TGTGCCAGTTTGGGCTACAGTACTAGTGGCTACACCTTC
v_call: TRBV3-1; clone_size: .; d_call: .; j_call: TRBJ1-6; cdr3_aa: CASSQGGGSPLHF; cdr3_nt: TGTGCCAGCAGCCAAGGGGGAGGTTCACCCCTCCACTTT
v_call: TRBV27; clone_size: .; d_call: .; j_call: TRBJ1-1; cdr3_aa: CASSYLGRMNTEAFF; cdr3_nt: TGTGCCAGCAGTTATTTAGGCCGGATGAACACTGAAGCTTTCTTT
v_call: TRBV20-1; clone_size: many; d_call: .; j_call: TRBJ2-1; cdr3_aa: CSAQVFGQFF; cdr3_nt: TGCAGTGCCCAGGTCTTTGGGCAGTTCTTC
v_call: TRBV6-1; clone_size: .; d_call: TRBD1; j_call: TRBJ2-7; cdr3_aa: CASRSGQGADEQYF; cdr3_nt: TGTGCCAGCAGATCGGGACAGGGGGCTGATGAGCAGTACTTC
v_call: TRBV30; clone_size: few; d_call: .; j_call: TRBJ1-2; cdr3_aa: CAWSVGDYGYTF; cdr3_nt: TGTGCCTGGAGTGTTGGGGACTATGGCTACACCTTC
v_call: TRBV7-3; clone_size: many; d_call: TRBD1; j_call: TRBJ2-5; cdr3_aa: CASSLSILAGGAETQYF; cdr3_nt: TGTGCCAGCAGCTTAAGTATTTTGGCAGGGGGCGCTGAGACCCAGTACTTC
v_call: TRBV2; clone_size: many; d_call: .; j_call: TRBJ1-2; cdr3_aa: CASASAAYGYTF; cdr3_nt: TGTGCCAGCGCGTCGGCAGCTTATGGCTACACCTTC
v_call: TRBV6-1; clone_size: few; d_call: .; j_call: TRBJ1-5; cdr3_aa: CASSLDRLSNQPQHF; cdr3_nt: TGTGCCAGCAGCCTAGACAGACTTAGCAATCAGCCCCAGCATTTT
v_call: TRBV18; clone_size: many; d_call: TRBD1; j_call: TRBJ2-5; cdr3_aa: CASRRTGTEETQYF; cdr3_nt: TGTGCCAGCCGGCGGACAGGGACCGAAGAGACCCAGTACTTC
v_call: TRBV10-3; clone_size: many; d_call: .; j_call: TRBJ2-1; cdr3_aa: CAISDSGRSYNEQFF; cdr3_nt: TGTGCCATCAGTGATAGCGGCCGATCCTACAATGAGCAGTTCTTC
v_call: TRBV6-1; clone_size: few; d_call: TRBD1; j_call: TRBJ1-5; cdr3_aa: CASSHETGGSQPQHF; cdr3_nt: TGTGCCAGCAGTCACGAGACAGGGGGCAGCCAGCCCCAGCATTTT
v_call: TRBV6-4; clone_size: few; d_call: .; j_call: TRBJ2-5; cdr3_aa: CASSLGRGRLETQYF; cdr3_nt: TGTGCCAGCTCTTTAGGGAGGGGGCGTTTAGAGACCCAGTACTTC
v_call: TRBV28; clone_size: many; d_call: TRBD1; j_call: TRBJ2-2; cdr3_aa: CASRPDRGDRWTGELFF; cdr3_nt: TGTGCCAGCAGACCAGACAGGGGAGATCGGTGGACCGGGGAGCTGTTTTTT
v_call: TRBV20-1; clone_size: .; d_call: .; j_call: TRBJ2-1; cdr3_aa: CSASIGQTFYNEQFF; cdr3_nt: TGCAGTGCTAGTATTGGACAAACCTTCTACAATGAGCAGTTCTTC
v_call: TRBV3-1; clone_size: .; d_call: TRBD2; j_call: TRBJ2-3; cdr3_aa: CASSRGTSVYTDTQYF; cdr3_nt: TGTGCCAGCAGCCGCGGGACTAGCGTATACACAGATACGCAGTATTTT
v_call: TRBV2; clone_size: .; d_call: TRBD1; j_call: TRBJ1-4; cdr3_aa: CASQIDPGGGYEKLFF; cdr3_nt: TGTGCCAGCCAGATCGACCCAGGGGGAGGATATGAAAAACTGTTTTTT
v_call: TRBV3-1; clone_size: .; d_call: .; j_call: TRBJ2-7; cdr3_aa: CASSQDGWRQPARPYEQYF; cdr3_nt: TGTGCCAGCAGCCAAGATGGCTGGCGTCAGCCGGCGCGACCCTACGAGCAGTACTTC
v_call: TRBV29-1; clone_size: .; d_call: .; j_call: TRBJ2-1; cdr3_aa: CSVDIQGSYNEQFF; cdr3_nt: TGCAGCGTTGACATTCAGGGCTCCTACAATGAGCAGTTCTTC
v_call: TRBV3-1; clone_size: .; d_call: .; j_call: TRBJ2-7; cdr3_aa: CASSRGLSDCEQYF; cdr3_nt: TGTGCCAGCAGCCGGGGACTTTCAGACTGCGAGCAGTACTTC
v_call: TRBV20-1; clone_size: many; d_call: .; j_call: TRBJ2-1; cdr3_aa: CSAREQDNEQFF; cdr3_nt: TGCAGTGCTAGAGAGCAAGACAATGAGCAGTTCTTC
v_call: TRBV20-1; clone_size: many; d_call: .; j_call: TRBJ2-5; cdr3_aa: CSAREFGGLQETQYF; cdr3_nt: TGCAGTGCTAGAGAGTTTGGGGGATTACAAGAGACCCAGTACTTC
v_call: TRBV18; clone_size: .; d_call: TRBD1; j_call: TRBJ1-1; cdr3_aa: CASSPYPGTGGTEAFF; cdr3_nt: TGTGCCAGCTCACCATACCCCGGGACAGGAGGGACTGAAGCTTTCTTT
v_call: TRBV6-2/TRBV6-3; clone_size: few; d_call: TRBD1; j_call: TRBJ1-1; cdr3_aa: CASSFSRDRGRSEAFF; cdr3_nt: TGTGCCAGCAGTTTCTCCCGGGACAGGGGTAGGTCTGAAGCTTTCTTT
v_call: TRBV4-1; clone_size: few; d_call: TRBD1; j_call: TRBJ1-2; cdr3_aa: CASSQTGTPNYGYTF; cdr3_nt: TGCGCCAGCAGCCAGACAGGGACTCCTAACTATGGCTACACCTTC
v_call: TRBV12-3/TRBV12-4; clone_size: many; d_call: .; j_call: TRBJ1-1; cdr3_aa: CASRFDSGHNTEAFF; cdr3_nt: TGTGCCAGCAGATTTGACTCGGGACATAACACTGAAGCTTTCTTT
v_call: TRBV7-9; clone_size: .; d_call: TRBD1; j_call: TRBJ2-1; cdr3_aa: CASSPGTAVNEQFF; cdr3_nt: TGTGCCAGCAGCCCGGGGACAGCCGTCAATGAGCAGTTCTTC
v_call: TRBV27; clone_size: many; d_call: .; j_call: TRBJ2-1; cdr3_aa: CASSLVGTGGTYNEQFF; cdr3_nt: TGTGCCAGCAGTTTAGTTGGGACTGGCGGGACCTACAATGAGCAGTTCTTC
v_call: TRBV7-9; clone_size: many; d_call: TRBD2; j_call: TRBJ2-3; cdr3_aa: CASSLVSTQRESSTDTQYF; cdr3_nt: TGTGCCAGCAGCTTAGTCTCAACTCAGCGGGAGTCTAGCACAGATACGCAGTATTTT
v_call: TRBV20-1; clone_size: .; d_call: TRBD1; j_call: TRBJ2-1; cdr3_aa: CSARETGRGSSYNEQFF; cdr3_nt: TGCAGTGCTAGAGAGACAGGGCGCGGAAGCTCCTACAATGAGCAGTTCTTC
v_call: TRBV5-4; clone_size: many; d_call: .; j_call: TRBJ2-5; cdr3_aa: CASSPGEETQYF; cdr3_nt: TGTGCCAGCAGCCCAGGGGAAGAGACCCAGTACTTC
v_call: TRBV6-1; clone_size: many; d_call: TRBD2; j_call: TRBJ2-2; cdr3_aa: CASTKLRLAGGPHTGELFF; cdr3_nt: TGTGCCAGCACTAAACTGCGACTAGCGGGAGGGCCGCACACCGGGGAGCTGTTTTTT
v_call: TRBV2; clone_size: many; d_call: TRBD2; j_call: TRBJ2-1; cdr3_aa: CASSDILAGRYNEQFF; cdr3_nt: TGTGCCAGCAGTGATATTCTAGCGGGACGTTACAATGAGCAGTTCTTC
v_call: TRBV18; clone_size: .; d_call: TRBD1; j_call: TRBJ2-7; cdr3_aa: CASSPPLTGGEQYF; cdr3_nt: TGTGCCAGCTCACCACCCTTGACAGGGGGCGAGCAGTACTTC
v_call: TRBV9; clone_size: .; d_call: TRBD1; j_call: TRBJ2-5; cdr3_aa: CASSTRTGGGETQYF; cdr3_nt: TGTGCCAGCAGCACAAGGACAGGGGGAGGGGAGACCCAGTACTTC
v_call: TRBV5-4; clone_size: few; d_call: .; j_call: TRBJ1-1; cdr3_aa: CASSLGDGTGDTEAFF; cdr3_nt: TGTGCCAGCAGCTTGGGGGACGGGACGGGAGACACTGAAGCTTTCTTT
v_call: TRBV6-2/TRBV6-3; clone_size: many; d_call: TRBD1; j_call: TRBJ2-7; cdr3_aa: CASSERWDRGNYEQYF; cdr3_nt: TGTGCCAGCAGTGAACGGTGGGACAGGGGTAACTACGAGCAGTACTTC
v_call: TRBV19; clone_size: .; d_call: .; j_call: TRBJ2-3; cdr3_aa: CASSINLEKETQYF; cdr3_nt: TGTGCCAGTAGTATAAATTTAGAGAAAGAGACGCAGTATTTT
v_call: TRBV18; clone_size: many; d_call: TRBD2; j_call: TRBJ2-1; cdr3_aa: CASSLKAGDEQFF; cdr3_nt: TGTGCCAGCTCACTAAAAGCGGGAGATGAGCAGTTCTTC
v_call: TRBV7-9; clone_size: few; d_call: TRBD1; j_call: TRBJ2-1; cdr3_aa: CASSPTGQAYNEQFF; cdr3_nt: TGTGCCAGCAGCCCGACGGGACAGGCTTACAATGAGCAGTTCTTC
v_call: TRBV28; clone_size: .; d_call: .; j_call: TRBJ1-2; cdr3_aa: CASSLGASSYYGYTF; cdr3_nt: TGTGCCAGCAGTTTGGGCGCTTCTTCTTACTATGGCTACACCTTC
v_call: TRBV7-9; clone_size: .; d_call: TRBD2; j_call: TRBJ2-1; cdr3_aa: CASSLGVRREGVWVF; cdr3_nt: TGTGCCAGCAGCTTAGGGGTCCGGCGGGAGGGCGTCTGGGTCTTC
v_call: TRBV5-1; clone_size: .; d_call: .; j_call: TRBJ1-2; cdr3_aa: CASSLLGLMLDYGYTF; cdr3_nt: TGCGCCAGCAGCTTGTTGGGACTCATGTTAGACTATGGCTACACCTTC
v_call: TRBV30; clone_size: .; d_call: .; j_call: TRBJ2-3; cdr3_aa: CAWSVSLADTQYF; cdr3_nt: TGTGCCTGGAGTGTAAGTTTGGCGGATACGCAGTATTTT